The clone carrying this TCR beta chain showed up just once. Germline V gives CDR1 DFQATT, CDR2 SNEGSKA (reference sequence). This CDR3 region has 11 residues. V shed 0 bases and J shed 7 bases, with 5 bases lying between them. The record originates from a study of blood T cell repertoires in COVID-19. Study context: Researchers got acute and convalescent COVID-19 samples from the United States, Italy and Spain. In each case, the material was cDNA or gDNA derived from T cells, B-cell-depleted T cells, or PBMCs.

Assay: immunoSEQ multiplex PCR; the TCRdb copy retains only in-frame clones and omits some. The sample yields around 15,000 clones, roughly four fifths seen once. Specimen: peripheral blood. V is TRBV20-1 and J is TRBJ2-3; D uncertain. The receptor comes from a human donor in a cohort sampled during active COVID-19. The CDR3 loop is CSARDLNTQYF. The CDR3 DNA follows: TGCAGTGCTAGAGATCTAAATACGCAGTATTTT.